The rows below give T cell receptor beta chains drawn from one sample of a study of graft-versus-host responses after intestinal transplantation. Their antigens are not known. Measured with immunoSEQ multiplex PCR; TCRdb has only the in-frame clones, and not every one. The sample contains fewer than 55,000 clones, around 95% of which appear only once. Here the sequenced sample was unstimulated CD8+ T cells sorted from spleen or lymph node cells, taken before transplant. These receptors were obtained from a human donor who was the organ donor for an intestinal transplant. Each CDR3 is given with its conserved first and last residue. A D gene is named only where the DNA matches it firmly. Rows may omit the clone size; those that give it use once, few, many or a size class.

d_call: -; clone_size: -; j_call: TRBJ2-2; v_call: TRBV28; cdr3_aa: CASSLRQVVTGELFF; cdr3_nt: TGTGCCAGCAGTTTGCGACAGGTGGTCACCGGGGAGCTGTTTTTT
d_call: -; clone_size: once; j_call: TRBJ2-1; v_call: TRBV27; cdr3_aa: CASSIGTIDEQFF; cdr3_nt: TGTGCCAGCAGTATCGGGACGATCGATGAGCAGTTCTTC
d_call: -; clone_size: -; j_call: TRBJ1-1; v_call: TRBV6-5; cdr3_aa: CASSYVWNTEAFF; cdr3_nt: TGTGCCAGCAGTTACGTTTGGAACACTGAAGCTTTCTTT
d_call: -; clone_size: few; j_call: TRBJ1-1; v_call: TRBV27; cdr3_aa: CASSLGGGTEAFF; cdr3_nt: TGTGCCAGCAGTTTAGGGGGGGGAACTGAAGCTTTCTTT
d_call: -; clone_size: -; j_call: TRBJ1-1; v_call: TRBV11-2; cdr3_aa: CASSRLGSTNGEAFF; cdr3_nt: TGTGCCAGCAGCCGCTTGGGCAGTACAAACGGGGAAGCTTTCTTT
d_call: -; clone_size: -; j_call: TRBJ1-5; v_call: TRBV2; cdr3_aa: CASSESSGLNQPQHF; cdr3_nt: TGTGCCAGCAGTGAAAGTAGTGGCCTCAATCAGCCCCAGCATTTT
d_call: -; clone_size: -; j_call: TRBJ2-7; v_call: TRBV7-9; cdr3_aa: CASSPFGEMRAYEQYF; cdr3_nt: TGTGCCAGCAGCCCGTTTGGGGAGATGCGGGCCTACGAGCAGTACTTC
d_call: -; clone_size: -; j_call: TRBJ2-4; v_call: TRBV7-9; cdr3_aa: CASSLDGTSKNIQYF; cdr3_nt: TGTGCCAGCAGCTTAGACGGGACTTCCAAAAACATTCAGTACTTC
d_call: TRBD1; clone_size: -; j_call: TRBJ1-5; v_call: TRBV6-6; cdr3_aa: CASTDRGTGNQPQHF; cdr3_nt: TGTGCCAGCACCGACAGGGGAACCGGCAATCAGCCCCAGCATTTT
d_call: TRBD2; clone_size: -; j_call: TRBJ2-1; v_call: TRBV5-6; cdr3_aa: CASSYGLAGVPEQFF; cdr3_nt: TGTGCCAGCAGCTACGGACTAGCGGGGGTCCCTGAGCAGTTCTTC
d_call: TRBD1; clone_size: -; j_call: TRBJ1-5; v_call: TRBV15; cdr3_aa: CATSRAGQGNQPQHF; cdr3_nt: TGTGCCACCAGCAGAGCGGGACAGGGAAATCAGCCCCAGCATTTT
d_call: TRBD1; clone_size: -; j_call: TRBJ1-2; v_call: TRBV27; cdr3_aa: CASSSPGQVIYTF; cdr3_nt: TGTGCCAGCAGCTCACCGGGACAGGTGATTTACACCTTC
d_call: -; clone_size: -; j_call: TRBJ2-7; v_call: TRBV6-1; cdr3_aa: CASSEAIGGYEQYF; cdr3_nt: TGTGCCAGCAGTGAAGCGATTGGGGGTTACGAGCAGTACTTC
d_call: TRBD1; clone_size: -; j_call: TRBJ2-1; v_call: TRBV28; cdr3_aa: CASSLSSIELTGDNYNEQFF; cdr3_nt: TGTGCCAGCAGTTTATCTTCCATAGAATTAACAGGGGACAATTACAATGAGCAGTTCTTC
d_call: -; clone_size: -; j_call: TRBJ2-2; v_call: TRBV29-1; cdr3_aa: CSVEDPAVGELFF; cdr3_nt: TGCAGCGTTGAGGATCCGGCAGTCGGGGAGCTGTTTTTT
d_call: -; clone_size: once; j_call: TRBJ2-2; v_call: TRBV4-3; cdr3_aa: CASSQEWVGNGNTGELFF; cdr3_nt: TGCGCCAGCAGCCAAGAGTGGGTCGGGAACGGGAACACCGGGGAGCTGTTTTTT